The source of this T cell receptor (beta chain) is a study of cytomegalovirus exposure and HLA in healthy donors. A multiplex PCR was run with 60 Vbeta primers and 13 Jbeta primers. Sequencing was performed with immunoSEQ multiplex PCR; in TCRdb, only in-frame clones are kept and a portion is missing. This table has over 150,000 clones, 75% to 85% appearing once. Study results and caveats: The study labeled more than 150 TCR beta chains cytomegalovirus-associated. Rarity marked most TCR sequences, yet some public TCRs occurred in many donors. Fewer N-insertions than the roughly 630-donor mean were reportedly shown by an Asian-associated ancestry cluster in a later analysis.

The CDR3 spans 17 residues. Looked up from germline, CDR1 is LNHDA and CDR2 is SQIVND (reference sequence). V lost 5 bases, J lost 3 bases, and 7 bases stayed unmatched. This clone was counted a single time. Its target is unknown. Sequencing was performed on PBMCs. V usage is TRBV19 and J usage is TRBJ2-2; TRBD2 aligns across 12 bases. The clonotype originates from a woman aged 45 to 65 in good health and CMV-seronegative. CDR3 bases: TGTGCCAGTAGTCTATCGACTAGCGGGAGCCACACCGGGGAGCTGTTTTTT. It translates to CASSLSTSGSHTGELFF. The whole variable domain, remainder taken from reference TRBV19 and TRBJ2-2, is DGGITQSPKYLFRKEGQNVTLSCEQNLNHDAMYWYRQDPGQGLRLIYYSQIVNDFQKGDIAEGYSVSREKKESFPLTVTSAQKNPTAFYLCASSLSTSGSHTGELFFGEGSRLTVL.